The 20 T cell receptor beta chains presented below share a single source sample, sequenced in a study of blood T cell repertoires in COVID-19. The repertoire was sequenced with immunoSEQ multiplex PCR; TCRdb's copy has only in-frame clones and lacks some. Among approximately 220,000 clones listed, 83% were seen once. Sequencing input: PBMCs or T cells enriched from blood (not recorded which). The source of these receptors is a woman in her fifties or sixties who had been exposed to COVID-19.

The chain uses TRBV5-4 and TRBJ1-1, with TRBD1 identical over 7 bases. Germline V gene lookup returns CDR1 SGHNT and CDR2 YYREEE (reference sequence). V was clipped by 7 bases and J by 1 base; unmatched bases: 10. The CDR3 runs 15 residues. The CDR3 spells CASRPTRQGNTEAFF. In nucleotides, the CDR3 is TGTGCCAGCCGCCCGACAAGACAGGGGAACACTGAAGCTTTCTTT.

This chain connects TRBV5-4 to TRBJ2-1; 9 bases align to TRBD1. Germline V gene lookup returns CDR1 SGHNT and CDR2 YYREEE (reference sequence). The CDR3 runs 14 residues. The trim removed 2 bases at V and 7 bases at J, leaving 4 bases unmatched. The CDR3 DNA follows: TGTGCCAGCAGCTTACAGGGGGCGTTTAATGAGCAGTTCTTC. Residues: CASSLQGAFNEQFF. Supplemented by reference TRBV5-4 and TRBJ2-1, the full variable domain reads ETGVTQSPTHLIKTRGQQVTLRCSSQSGHNTVSWYQQALGQGPQFIFQYYREEENGRGNFPPRFSGLQFPNYSSELNVNALELDDSALYLCASSLQGAFNEQFFGPGTRLTVL.

This clone was seen a handful of times. The chain links TRBV29-1 to TRBJ1-1; TRBD1 aligns across 9 bases. CDR1 and CDR2 from the germline V gene are SQVTM and ANQGSEA. V trimming: 7 bases; J trimming: 1 base; junction bases outside the gene matches: 7. This CDR3 is built from 14 residues. The CDR3 spells CSASAGQGNTEAFF. CDR3 DNA sequence: TGCAGCGCCTCTGCGGGACAGGGGAACACTGAAGCTTTCTTT. The whole variable domain, filled in from reference TRBV29-1 and TRBJ1-1, reads SAVISQKPSRDICQRGTSLTIQCQVDSQVTMMFWYRQQPGQSLTLIATANQGSEATYESGFVIDKFPISRPNLTFSTLTVSNMSPEDSSIYLCSASAGQGNTEAFFGQGTRLTVV.

This clone was picked up a small number of times. V gene TRBV9 combines with J gene TRBJ1-1, with 7 bases that match TRBD1. Germline-derived CDR1 and CDR2 are SGDLS and YYNGEE. The V and J ends lost 4 bases and 3 bases, in that order; junction bases with no gene match: 6. CDR3 size: 14 residues. This chain's CDR3 is CASSSSQGYTEAFF. DNA of the CDR3: TGTGCCAGCAGCTCCTCACAGGGGTACACTGAAGCTTTCTTT.

This chain joins TRBV19 and TRBJ2-1; 8 bases align to TRBD2. This CDR3 has 16 amino acids. Germline lookup yields CDR1 LNHDA and CDR2 SQIVND (reference sequence). J gave up 4 bases and V 1 base, and 6 bases lay outside the gene matches. In DNA form, the CDR3 reads TGTGCCAGTAGTATAGGCTCGGGAGGGACATACAATGAGCAGTTCTTC. This translates into CASSIGSGGTYNEQFF.

V usage is TRBV7-9 and J usage is TRBJ2-7, with 7 nucleotides matching TRBD1. Germline CDR1 SEHNR, CDR2 FQNEAQ (reference sequence). This CDR3 has 14 amino acids. The junction had 5 bases not matched to a gene; V was cut back by 4 bases and J by 2 bases. As DNA, the CDR3 is TGTGCCAGCAGCTCGACAGGGTCCCCCTACGAGCAGTACTTC. It specifies CASSSTGSPYEQYF.

This rearrangement joins TRBV10-3 to TRBJ1-1; 10 nucleotides match TRBD1. This CDR3 region has 13 residues. Germline CDR1 reads ENHRY; CDR2 reads SYGVKD. Trimming took 2 bases from V and 10 from J; bases not matched to a gene: 4. The CDR3 sequence is CAISEDRGRRAFF. CDR3 coding DNA: TGTGCCATCAGTGAGGACAGGGGGCGTCGAGCTTTCTTT.

J is TRBJ2-4 and V is TRBV6-6; D might be TRBD1 (6 bases). Trimming left V 1 base short and J 1 base short, with 8 bases between. The germline V gene encodes CDR1 MNHNY and CDR2 SVGAGI (reference sequence). The CDR3 is 15 residues long. In DNA form, the CDR3 reads TGTGCCAGCAGTTACTATAGGGGGGCCAAAAACATTCAGTACTTC. Translating gives CASSYYRGAKNIQYF.

This chain joins TRBV27 and TRBJ1-5, with TRBD1 matching 8 bases. Losses at the gene ends were 6 bases for V and 1 base for J; bases not matched to a gene: 8. This CDR3 contains 16 residues. Germline V gives CDR1 MNHEY, CDR2 SMNVEV (reference sequence). In DNA, the CDR3 is TGTGCCAGCAGCCGGACAGGGACAGAAAGCAATCAGCCCCAGCATTTT. It codes for CASSRTGTESNQPQHF.

The chain has TRBV4-1 and TRBJ1-1; TRBD1 might be the D (5 bases). CDR1 is MGHRA, CDR2 YSYEKL, per germline. Trimming removed 10 bases from V and 6 bases from J, with 33 bases in between. This CDR3 contains 18 residues. CDR3 region: CATQPSLRVGGLKSEAFF. DNA of the CDR3: TGCGCCACCCAGCCAAGCTTGAGGGTCGGGGGATTAAAATCTGAAGCTTTCTTT.

The J gene is TRBJ2-5, the V gene TRBV29-1, with no clear D. CDR1 is SQVTM and CDR2 is ANQGSEA in the germline V gene. The ends were cut back, 4 bases at V and 5 bases at J, with 14 bases in the middle. This CDR3 has 13 residues. The CDR3 is CSVVVSSGETQYF. The CDR3 DNA follows: TGCAGCGTTGTAGTATCGTCCGGGGAGACCCAGTACTTC.

V gene TRBV7-6 combines with J gene TRBJ2-7, with D possibly TRBD1 on 6 matching bases. The length of the CDR3 is 15 residues. CDR1 is SGHVS, CDR2 FNYEAQ, per germline. The V gene lost 5 bases and the J gene lost 2 bases, with 16 bases spanning the gap. The CDR3 sequence: CASSPLDRAAYEQYF. Written as DNA, the CDR3 is TGTGCCAGCAGCCCCCTGGACAGAGCAGCCTACGAGCAGTACTTC.

This clone appeared a single time. The chain carries TRBV5-1 and TRBJ1-1; perhaps TRBD1 as D (6 bases). Trimming removed 4 bases from V and 6 bases from J, with 19 bases in between. The CDR3 length is 15 residues. CDR1 SGHRS and CDR2 YFSETQ come from the germline V gene. The CDR3 nucleotides are TGCGCCAGCAGCAGGGATGGGACATTCCCCTCTGAAGCTTTCTTT. Protein: CASSRDGTFPSEAFF.

The gene calls are TRBV11-2 and TRBJ2-2, with 8 positions matching TRBD1. J was trimmed by 5 bases and V by 5 bases; bases with no gene match: 7. This CDR3 region has 15 residues. Germline V lookup: CDR1 SGHAT, CDR2 FQNNGV. The CDR3, as DNA: TGTGCCAGCAGCCCGCAGGGGGCAGGAACCGGGGAGCTGTTTTTT. It translates to CASSPQGAGTGELFF.

V usage is TRBV6-1 and J usage is TRBJ1-5; a possible D gene is TRBD1 (6 bases). This CDR3 contains 14 residues. With 3 bases removed from V and 6 bases from J, the gap between germline ends came to 12 bases. The germline V gene has CDR1 MNHNS and CDR2 SASEGT. CDR3 sequence: CASSDRGNVQPQHF. The CDR3 DNA sequence: TGTGCCAGCAGTGACAGGGGAAATGTTCAGCCCCAGCATTTT.

The chain combines TRBV5-1 with TRBJ2-7; tentative D call: TRBD1 (5 bases). The CDR3 sequence is 14 residues long. The V end was cut by 0 bases, the J end by 0 bases, with 7 bases between. Germline CDR1 and CDR2: SGHRS and YFSETQ. In DNA form, the CDR3 reads TGCGCCAGCAGCTTGGGACAGAGCTCCTACGAGCAGTACTTC. Protein product: CASSLGQSSYEQYF.

This chain links TRBV27 with TRBJ1-1; D is uncertain. Between the trimmed V and J ends, which lost 4 bases and 11 bases, there was a span of 14 bases. The CDR3 has 12 amino acids. From germline, CDR1 is MNHEY and CDR2 SMNVEV (reference sequence). The DNA for the CDR3 is TGTGCCAGCAGTTCTGACCCGCCGGGGGCTTTCTTT. It codes for CASSSDPPGAFF.

The chain links TRBV9 to TRBJ1-3; TRBD1 might be the D (6 bases). CDR1 and CDR2 (germline): SGDLS, YYNGEE. The CDR3 is 14 amino acids. The germline V and J ends were trimmed by 2 bases and 3 bases, with 9 bases remaining between them. The CDR3 reads CASSVRQDGNTIYF. DNA of the CDR3: TGTGCCAGCAGCGTTCGACAGGATGGAAACACCATATATTTT.

This clone was seen a few times. The CDR3 protein is CASSLWQGVTAQETQYF. CDR3 nucleotide sequence: TGTGCCAGCAGTTTATGGCAGGGGGTCACCGCCCAAGAGACCCAGTACTTC. This chain connects TRBV28 to TRBJ2-5; TRBD1 agrees at 7 bases. CDR3 length: 17 residues. V shed 0 bases and J 1 base; nucleotides not matched to a gene: 8. Germline CDR1 MDHEN, CDR2 SYDVKM.

The chain carries TRBV2 and TRBJ2-5; 8 bases map to TRBD2. This CDR3 is built from 13 residues. CDR1 and CDR2 (germline): SNHLY, FYNNEI. Trimming removed 7 bases from V and 5 bases from J; junction bases left unmatched: 6. The CDR3 sequence is CASTGAGGETQYF. The CDR3 DNA reads TGTGCCAGCACTGGGGCGGGAGGCGAGACCCAGTACTTC. Variable domain in full (rest from reference TRBV2 and TRBJ2-5): EPEVTQTPSHQVTQMGQEVILRCVPISNHLYFYWYRQILGQKVEFLVSFYNNEISEKSEIFDDQFSVERPDGSNFTLKIRSTKLEDSAMYFCASTGAGGETQYFGPGTRLLVL.